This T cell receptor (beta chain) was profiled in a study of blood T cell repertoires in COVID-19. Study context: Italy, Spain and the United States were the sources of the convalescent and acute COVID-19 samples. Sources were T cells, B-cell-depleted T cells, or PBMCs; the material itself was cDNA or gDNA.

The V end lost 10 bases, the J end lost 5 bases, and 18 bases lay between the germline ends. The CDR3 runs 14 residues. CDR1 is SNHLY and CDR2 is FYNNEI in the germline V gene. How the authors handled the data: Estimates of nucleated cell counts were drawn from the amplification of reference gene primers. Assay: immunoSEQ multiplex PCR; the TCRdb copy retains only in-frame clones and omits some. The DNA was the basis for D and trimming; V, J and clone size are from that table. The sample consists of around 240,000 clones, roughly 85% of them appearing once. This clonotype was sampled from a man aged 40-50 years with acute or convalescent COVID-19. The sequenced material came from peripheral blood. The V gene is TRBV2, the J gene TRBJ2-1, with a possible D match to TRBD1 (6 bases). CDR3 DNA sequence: TGTGCCACCAAAGGGGACGGACAGAACAATGAGCAGTTCTTC. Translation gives CATKGDGQNNEQFF.